This entry lists 26 T cell receptor beta chains sequenced from one sample in a study of shared clonotypes between healthy human individuals. TCRdb keeps only in-frame clones here, not all; method: immunoSEQ multiplex PCR. Among about 2 million clones listed, over 85% were seen once. Sequenced: naive CD4+ T cells sorted from blood. The subset is: CD45RA+ positively selected. The receptors come from a man aged 18 to 30 in good health.

This clone was detected once. The chain carries TRBV27 and TRBJ1-5; 9 positions match TRBD1. CDR1 and CDR2 (germline): MNHEY, SMNVEV (reference sequence). The CDR3 spans 14 residues. The ends lost 8 bases at V and 1 base at J; junction bases unmatched: 3. CDR3 coding DNA: TGTGCCAGCGGGGACAGGGCCAGCAATCAGCCCCAGCATTTT. Translation gives CASGDRASNQPQHF.

The rearrangement joins TRBV7-8 to TRBJ2-2, with unresolved D. In germline, CDR1 is SGHVS, CDR2 FQNEAQ. The CDR3 covers 17 residues. Trimming removed 3 bases from V and 0 bases from J, with 14 bases in between. The DNA of the CDR3 is TGTGCCAGCAGCTTGCGAGCGCCCCATTCGAACACCGGGGAGCTGTTTTTT. Protein: CASSLRAPHSNTGELFF.

A remark on this clone: A read error may account for a junction end that differs from germline. The V gene is TRBV6-4, the J gene TRBJ1-2; no reliable D call. The CDR3 spans 10 residues. CDR1 and CDR2 from the germline V gene are MRHNA and SNTAGT. The CDR3 sequence is CASSDSKEPF. The CDR3 DNA reads as TGTGCCAGCAGTGACTCTAAGGAGCCCTTC.

This clone was detected once. The rearrangement links TRBV5-1 to TRBJ1-1; D not resolved. Germline V gives CDR1 SGHRS, CDR2 YFSETQ. Trimming removed 0 bases at V and 1 base at J, with 7 bases between. This CDR3 is built from 14 residues. The CDR3 loop is CASSLATANTEAFF. The CDR3 region has the DNA TGCGCCAGCAGCTTGGCGACGGCGAACACTGAAGCTTTCTTT.

This clone has a single count. The chain employs TRBV9 and TRBJ2-3; D uncertain. The CDR3 totals 14 residues. In germline, CDR1 is SGDLS, CDR2 YYNGEE. V lost 0 bases and J lost 4, with 9 bases in between. As DNA, the CDR3 is TGTGCCAGCAGCGTAGGGGTTAGGGCAGATACGCAGTATTTT. This translates into CASSVGVRADTQYF.

This clone was picked up a small number of times. This chain links TRBV6-5 with TRBJ2-7; D is perhaps TRBD1 or TRBD2 (5 bases each). V was pared by 6 bases and J by 2 bases, with 14 bases between. There are 14 residues in the CDR3. Germline V lookup: CDR1 MNHEY, CDR2 SVGAGI. The CDR3 nucleotides are TGTGCCAGCAGGAGGGACCCCCCGACCTACGAGCAGTACTTC. Residues: CASRRDPPTYEQYF.

The V gene is TRBV7-9, the J gene TRBJ1-3; D not resolved. The germline CDR1 and CDR2 sequences are SEHNR and FQNEAQ (reference sequence). CDR3 length: 14 amino acids. V was pared by 5 bases and J by 3 bases, with 11 bases between. Here the CDR3 reads CASSPLQLGNTIYF. The CDR3 coding sequence is TGTGCCAGCAGCCCCCTACAGCTTGGAAACACCATATATTTT.

V is TRBV2 and J is TRBJ1-3; D might be TRBD1 (5 bases). This CDR3 region has 14 residues. Trimming took 7 bases from V and 4 from J, leaving 14 bases between them. Germline V gene data show CDR1 as SNHLY and CDR2 as FYNNEI. The DNA for the CDR3 is TGTGCCAGCAAAAATGCAGGGCTAGGAAACACCATATATTTT. It codes for CASKNAGLGNTIYF.

This clone has just a few counts. This may arise from a read error, as a much more abundant clone is one base away. The J gene is TRBJ1-1, the V gene TRBV30; D remains unclear. The V gene's germline CDR1 is GTSNPN and CDR2 SVGIG (reference sequence). The CDR3 is 10 amino acids. The CDR3 sequence: CAWGNTGAFF. CDR3 DNA sequence: TGTGCCTGGGGGAACACTGGAGCTTTCTTT.

With regard to this clone: The same CDR3 arises from other DNA sequences in this sample as well. V and J are TRBV6-5 and TRBJ1-6; D may be TRBD1 (5 bases). CDR3 length: 15 amino acids. Germline V gene data show CDR1 as MNHEY and CDR2 as SVGAGI. The ends were cut back, 0 bases at V and 8 bases at J, with 11 bases in the middle. The CDR3: CASSYSRQGDSPLHF. The CDR3 DNA is TGTGCCAGCAGTTACTCGCGGCAGGGAGATTCACCCCTCCACTTT.

This rearrangement joins TRBV30 to TRBJ2-3, with 12 bases lining up with TRBD2. The CDR3 consists of 18 residues. The germline V gene has CDR1 GTSNPN and CDR2 SVGIG (reference sequence). V shed 0 bases, J shed 3 bases, and the junction held 10 bases outside the gene matches. In nucleotides, the CDR3 is TGTGCCTGGAGTGTTAATAGTCTAGCGGGGGGGCGGACAGATACGCAGTATTTT. It is translated as CAWSVNSLAGGRTDTQYF.

V and J are TRBV6-6 and TRBJ1-5, with 8 nucleotides matching TRBD1. There are 15 residues in the CDR3. V trimming: 6 bases; J trimming: 5 bases; junction bases outside the gene matches: 9. Germline values: CDR1 MNHNY, CDR2 SVGAGI (reference sequence). The CDR3, as DNA: TGTGCCAGCAGCCCGCAGGGGGCGGGCGATCAGCCCCAGCATTTT. Protein sequence: CASSPQGAGDQPQHF.

The chain couples TRBV19 to TRBJ2-7, with D hard to call. CDR1 LNHDA and CDR2 SQIVND come from the germline V gene (reference sequence). The ends were cut back, 4 bases at V and 2 bases at J, with 6 bases in the middle. The CDR3 has 12 amino acids. The CDR3 sequence: CASSTGPYEQYF. The CDR3 DNA reads as TGTGCCAGTAGTACCGGACCCTACGAGCAGTACTTC.

The rearrangement joins TRBV7-9 to TRBJ2-1; perhaps TRBD2 as D (5 bases). The CDR3 has 16 residues. CDR1 SEHNR and CDR2 FQNEAQ come from the germline V gene (reference sequence). With 5 bases removed from V and 0 bases from J, the gap between germline ends came to 14 bases. The CDR3 DNA sequence: TGTGCCAGCAGCCCAGATGAGGGCTACTCCTACAATGAGCAGTTCTTC. This encodes CASSPDEGYSYNEQFF.

The CDR3 sequence: CASSQRTGGETGELFF. The CDR3 DNA sequence: TGCGCCAGCAGCCAACGGACAGGGGGCGAAACCGGGGAGCTGTTTTTT. The V and J genes are TRBV5-1 and TRBJ2-2; TRBD1 matches 11 bases. The germline gives CDR1 SGHRS, CDR2 YFSETQ. Trimming cost V 4 bases and J 5 bases; bases outside gene matches: 7. The CDR3 is made up of 16 amino acids.

The chain has TRBV9 and TRBJ1-3, with no clear D. Trimming cost V 4 bases and J 3 bases, with 11 bases left between them. CDR1 is SGDLS, CDR2 YYNGEE, per germline. The CDR3 covers 14 residues. The CDR3 DNA reads as TGTGCCAGCAGCCCTGTGAATGGTGGAAACACCATATATTTT. Its translation is CASSPVNGGNTIYF.

This chain joins TRBV5-6 and TRBJ1-5, with 10 bases matching TRBD1. This CDR3 has 18 amino acids. With V trimmed by 0 bases and J by 1 base, 7 bases remained unmatched. Germline CDR1 SGHDT, CDR2 YYEEEE. CDR3 amino acids: CASSLEGGQGNSNQPQHF. Here the CDR3 DNA reads TGTGCCAGCAGCTTGGAGGGGGGACAGGGGAACAGCAATCAGCCCCAGCATTTT.

The CDR3 here is CASSLGTGVNEKLFF. In DNA, the CDR3 is TGTGCCAGCAGCTTAGGGACAGGAGTCAATGAAAAACTGTTTTTT. This chain links TRBV11-2 with TRBJ1-4; 7 bases line up with TRBD1. Germline V gene sequence: CDR1 SGHAT, CDR2 FQNNGV. The CDR3 is 15 amino acids. V shed 1 base, J shed 5 bases, and the junction held 4 bases outside the gene matches. Full variable domain (rest looked up from reference TRBV11-2 and TRBJ1-4): EAGVAQSPRYKIIEKRQSVAFWCNPISGHATLYWYQQILGQGPKLLIQFQNNGVVDDSQLPKDRFSAERLKGVDSTLKIQPAKLEDSAVYLCASSLGTGVNEKLFFGSGTQLSVL.

The chain has TRBV18 and TRBJ2-7; unclear D gene. This CDR3 region has 15 residues. Germline values: CDR1 KGHSH, CDR2 LQKENI. Between the trimmed V and J ends, which lost 1 base and 0 bases, there was a span of 10 bases. The CDR3 loop is CASSPQGFSSYEQYF. For the CDR3, the DNA is TGTGCCAGCTCACCACAGGGTTTTAGCTCCTACGAGCAGTACTTC.

The rearrangement uses TRBV5-1 and TRBJ2-2, with D unclear. In germline, CDR1 is SGHRS, CDR2 YFSETQ. The V gene lost 0 bases and the J gene lost 3 bases, with 9 bases spanning the gap. The CDR3 sequence is 15 residues long. This chain's CDR3 is CASSLGQFDTGELFF. CDR3 sequence (DNA): TGCGCCAGCAGCTTGGGCCAGTTCGACACCGGGGAGCTGTTTTTT.

The chain joins TRBV5-6 to TRBJ1-6; 9 bases agree with TRBD1. Germline CDR1 SGHDT, CDR2 YYEEEE. The V gene end was trimmed by 4 bases and the J gene end by 9 bases; junction bases not matched to a gene: 8. The CDR3 runs to 15 residues. The chain's CDR3 is CASSQDRGSRSPLHF. The CDR3 nucleotides read TGTGCCAGCAGCCAGGACAGGGGATCGCGTTCACCCCTCCACTTT.

The CDR3 region is CASSAPPRIGGYEQYF. In nucleotides, the CDR3 is TGTGCCAGCTCAGCTCCCCCGAGGATAGGGGGCTACGAGCAGTACTTC. The chain recombines TRBV18 with TRBJ2-7, with D maybe TRBD1 (6 bases). The V gene lost 5 bases and the J gene lost 3 bases, with 20 bases spanning the gap. CDR1 and CDR2 from the germline V gene are KGHSH and LQKENI. The CDR3 has 16 residues.

As regards this clone: In the same sample, other DNA sequences code for this CDR3. This sequence joins TRBV5-1 and TRBJ2-1; the D gene could be TRBD1 or TRBD2 (6 bases each). V was pared by 1 base and J by 2 bases, with 10 bases between. This CDR3 contains 15 residues. CDR1 is SGHRS, CDR2 YFSETQ, per germline. Written as DNA, the CDR3 is TGCGCCAGCAGCTTGACCGGGGGCCCCTACAATGAGCAGTTCTTC. As protein: CASSLTGGPYNEQFF.

The chain combines TRBV25-1 with TRBJ2-5; 7 bases agree with TRBD1. Germline lookup yields CDR1 MGHDK and CDR2 SYGVNS. The V segment lost 6 bases and the J segment 4 bases; nucleotides outside the gene matches: 5. The CDR3 has 13 residues. This chain's CDR3 is CASRQRDRETQYF. CDR3 sequence (DNA): TGTGCCAGCAGACAGAGGGACAGAGAGACCCAGTACTTC.

The rearrangement uses TRBV7-2 and TRBJ1-2, with a weak D call TRBD1 (6 bases). CDR1 and CDR2 from the germline V gene are SGHTA and FQGNSA. V dropped 4 bases and J dropped 8 bases, with 17 bases sitting between them. This CDR3 has 14 amino acids. The CDR3 spells CASSSDSPTGGYTF. The CDR3 DNA reads as TGTGCCAGCAGCTCGGACAGTCCCACGGGCGGCTACACCTTC. Full variable domain (remainder filled in from reference TRBV7-2 and TRBJ1-2): GAGVSQSPSNKVTEKGKDVELRCDPISGHTALYWYRQSLGQGLEFLIYFQGNSAPDKSGLPSDRFSAERTGGSVSTLTIQRTQQEDSAVYLCASSSDSPTGGYTFGSGTRLTVV.

The chain combines TRBV9 with TRBJ2-3; tentative D call: TRBD1 (6 bases). This CDR3 region has 20 residues. The V end was cut by 0 bases, the J end by 0 bases, with 23 bases between. Germline V lookup: CDR1 SGDLS, CDR2 YYNGEE. CDR3 nucleotide sequence: TGTGCCAGCAGCGTAGGAGGGGGAGACGGGCTAGGCCCTAGCACAGATACGCAGTATTTT. Translated: CASSVGGGDGLGPSTDTQYF.